The clone carrying this T cell receptor (beta chain) appeared many times. The antigen is unknown. In the authors' workflow: The authors used CDR3 differences across clinicopathological groups to build a distant-metastasis classifier for papillary thyroid cancer. TCRdb re-called clones from the PCR reads using MiXCR. TCRdb's processing, not the authors', yielded these V and J calls. The top ten hold around 20% of the sample, which has some 64,000 clones, approximately 4.1% seen once. The source of the sample is a study of metastatic and nonmetastatic thyroid tumors. On the study more broadly: The comparison covered peripheral blood and tumor or nodule tissue in malignant and benign thyroid patients. Study results and limitations: According to reports, the diversity of TCR beta was significantly higher in malignant thyroid tumors than in benign nodules, and this held in both blood and tumor samples.

This CDR3 has 15 amino acids. Germline V lookup: CDR1 MNHNS, CDR2 SASEGT. V shed 2 bases and J 9 bases; nucleotides not matched to a gene: 11. Thyroid surgery was performed in patients who had received no treatment beforehand. This receptor was identified in a female donor with papillary thyroid cancer or a benign thyroid nodule (not recorded which). Some clones in this sample may be carry-over from other donors' samples. Sequenced sample: blood. V is TRBV6-1 and J is TRBJ2-5; 8 bases agree with TRBD1. The CDR3: CASSEKGTGIAAQYF. DNA for the CDR3: TGTGCCAGCAGTGAAAAGGGGACAGGCATAGCGGCCCAGTACTTC.